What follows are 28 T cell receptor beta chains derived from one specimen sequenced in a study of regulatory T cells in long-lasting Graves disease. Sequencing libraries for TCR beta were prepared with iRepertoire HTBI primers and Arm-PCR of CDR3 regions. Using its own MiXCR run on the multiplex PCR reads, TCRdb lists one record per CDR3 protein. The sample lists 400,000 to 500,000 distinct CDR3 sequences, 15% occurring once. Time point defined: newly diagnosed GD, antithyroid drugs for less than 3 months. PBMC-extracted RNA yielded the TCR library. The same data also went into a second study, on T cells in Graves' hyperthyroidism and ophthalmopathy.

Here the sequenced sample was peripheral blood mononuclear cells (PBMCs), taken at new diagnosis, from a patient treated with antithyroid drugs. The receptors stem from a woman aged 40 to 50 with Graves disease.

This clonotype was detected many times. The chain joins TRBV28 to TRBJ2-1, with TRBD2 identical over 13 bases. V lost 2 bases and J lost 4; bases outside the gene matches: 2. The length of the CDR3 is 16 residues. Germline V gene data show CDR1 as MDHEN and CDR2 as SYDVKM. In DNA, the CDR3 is TGTGCCAGCAGTTTAACTAGCGGGAGGGTATACAATGAGCAGTTCTTC. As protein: CASSLTSGRVYNEQFF.

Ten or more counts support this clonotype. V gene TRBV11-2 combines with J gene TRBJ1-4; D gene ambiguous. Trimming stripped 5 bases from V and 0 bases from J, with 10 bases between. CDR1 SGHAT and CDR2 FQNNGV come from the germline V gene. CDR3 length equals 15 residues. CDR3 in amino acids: CASSLHSTTNEKLFF. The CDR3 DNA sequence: TGTGCCAGCAGCCTCCACTCTACAACTAATGAAAAACTGTTTTTT.

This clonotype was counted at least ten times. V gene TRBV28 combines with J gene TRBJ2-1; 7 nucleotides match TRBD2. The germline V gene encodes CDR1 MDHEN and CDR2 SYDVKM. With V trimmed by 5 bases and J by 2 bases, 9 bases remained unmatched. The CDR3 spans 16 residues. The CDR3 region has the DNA TGTGCCAGCAGTCTCCCCCCAGCGGGAACCTACAATGAGCAGTTCTTC. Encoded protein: CASSLPPAGTYNEQFF.

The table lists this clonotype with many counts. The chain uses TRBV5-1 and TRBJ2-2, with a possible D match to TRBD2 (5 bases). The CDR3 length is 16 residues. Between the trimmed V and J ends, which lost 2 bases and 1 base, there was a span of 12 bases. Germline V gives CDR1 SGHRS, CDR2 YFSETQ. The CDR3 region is CASSLSGGRNTGELFF. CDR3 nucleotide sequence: TGCGCCAGCAGCTTATCCGGAGGCAGGAACACCGGGGAGCTGTTTTTT.

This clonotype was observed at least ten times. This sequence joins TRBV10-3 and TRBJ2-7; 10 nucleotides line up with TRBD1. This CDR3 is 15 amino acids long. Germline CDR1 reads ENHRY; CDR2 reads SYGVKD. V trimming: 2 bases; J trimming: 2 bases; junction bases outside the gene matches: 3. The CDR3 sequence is CAISEPGQGTYEQYF. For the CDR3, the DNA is TGTGCCATCAGTGAGCCGGGACAGGGGACCTACGAGCAGTACTTC.

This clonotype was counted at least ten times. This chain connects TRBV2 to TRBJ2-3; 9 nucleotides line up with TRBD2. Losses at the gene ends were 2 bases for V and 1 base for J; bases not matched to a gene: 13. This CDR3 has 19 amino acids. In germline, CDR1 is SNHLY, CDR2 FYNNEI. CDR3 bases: TGTGCCAGCAGTGAATGGGGAGCGGGAGGCCCAACGGGCACAGATACGCAGTATTTT. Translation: CASSEWGAGGPTGTDTQYF.

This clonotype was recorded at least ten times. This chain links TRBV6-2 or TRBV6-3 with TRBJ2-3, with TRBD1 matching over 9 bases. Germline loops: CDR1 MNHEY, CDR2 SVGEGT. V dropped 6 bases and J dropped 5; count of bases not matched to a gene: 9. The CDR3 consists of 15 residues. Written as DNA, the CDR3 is TGTGCCAGCAGGGCAGACAGGGGACAGGGAGATACGCAGTATTTT. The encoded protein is CASRADRGQGDTQYF.

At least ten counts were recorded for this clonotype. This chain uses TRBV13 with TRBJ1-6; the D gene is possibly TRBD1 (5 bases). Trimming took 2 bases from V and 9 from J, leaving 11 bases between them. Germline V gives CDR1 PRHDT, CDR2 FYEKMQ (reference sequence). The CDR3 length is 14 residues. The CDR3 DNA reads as TGTGCCAGCAGCTTAACGGGGGTCGGTTCACCCCTCCACTTT. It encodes CASSLTGVGSPLHF.

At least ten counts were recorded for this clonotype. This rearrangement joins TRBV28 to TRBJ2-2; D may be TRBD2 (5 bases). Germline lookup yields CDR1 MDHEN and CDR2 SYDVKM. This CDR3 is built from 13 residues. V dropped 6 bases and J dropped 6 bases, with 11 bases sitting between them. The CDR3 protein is CASRVGISGELFF. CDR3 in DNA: TGTGCCAGCAGGGTCGGGATCTCCGGGGAGCTGTTTTTT.

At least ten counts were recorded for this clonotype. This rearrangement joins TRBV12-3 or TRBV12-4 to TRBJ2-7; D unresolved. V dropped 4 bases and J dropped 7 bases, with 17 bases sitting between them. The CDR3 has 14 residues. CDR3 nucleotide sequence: TGTGCCAGCAGTTCCTACAGTTGGCCATGGGAGCAGTACTTC. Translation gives CASSSYSWPWEQYF.

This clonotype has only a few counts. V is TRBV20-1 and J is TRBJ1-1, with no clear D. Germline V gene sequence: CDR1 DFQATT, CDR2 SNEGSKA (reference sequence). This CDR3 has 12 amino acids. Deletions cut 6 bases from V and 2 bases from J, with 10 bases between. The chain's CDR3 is CSAPEGNTEAFF. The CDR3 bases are TGCAGTGCCCCGGAAGGTAACACTGAAGCTTTCTTT.

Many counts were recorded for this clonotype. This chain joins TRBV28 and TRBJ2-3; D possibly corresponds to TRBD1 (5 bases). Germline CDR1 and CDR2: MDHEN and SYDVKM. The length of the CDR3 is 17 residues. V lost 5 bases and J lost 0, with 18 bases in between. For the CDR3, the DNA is TGTGCCAGCAGTCCCCCCGACAGAGGCCTAAGCACAGATACGCAGTATTTT. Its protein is CASSPPDRGLSTDTQYF.

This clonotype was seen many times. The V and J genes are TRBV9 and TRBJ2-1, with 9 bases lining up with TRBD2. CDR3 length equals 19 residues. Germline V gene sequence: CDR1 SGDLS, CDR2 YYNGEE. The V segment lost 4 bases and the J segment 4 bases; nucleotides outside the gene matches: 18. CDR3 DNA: TGTGCCAGCAGCTTCCCCCCCGGGACTAGCAGCCACTCTTACAATGAGCAGTTCTTC. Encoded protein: CASSFPPGTSSHSYNEQFF.

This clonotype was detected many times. CDR3 residues: CAISESGSVGTDTQYF. The CDR3 bases are TGTGCCATCAGTGAATCTGGGTCTGTGGGCACAGATACGCAGTATTTT. The J gene is TRBJ2-3, the V gene TRBV10-3; D ambiguous. The CDR3 loop spans 16 amino acids. V gave up 3 bases and J gave up 1 base, with 14 bases separating them. CDR1 is ENHRY, CDR2 SYGVKD, per germline.

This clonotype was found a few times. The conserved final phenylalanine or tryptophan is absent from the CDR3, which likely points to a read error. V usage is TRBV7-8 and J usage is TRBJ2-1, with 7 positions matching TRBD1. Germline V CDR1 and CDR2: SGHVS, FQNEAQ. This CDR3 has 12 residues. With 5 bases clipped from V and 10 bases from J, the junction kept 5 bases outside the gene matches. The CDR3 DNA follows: TGTGCCAGCAGCCTAGACAGGGAAGAGCAGTTCTCC. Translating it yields CASSLDREEQFS.

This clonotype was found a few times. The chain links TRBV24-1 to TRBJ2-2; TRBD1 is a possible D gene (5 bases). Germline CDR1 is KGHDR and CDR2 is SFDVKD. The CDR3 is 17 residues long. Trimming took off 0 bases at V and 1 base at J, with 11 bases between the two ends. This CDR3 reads CATSDLKGPWNTGELFF. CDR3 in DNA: TGTGCCACCAGTGATTTGAAGGGGCCATGGAACACCGGGGAGCTGTTTTTT.

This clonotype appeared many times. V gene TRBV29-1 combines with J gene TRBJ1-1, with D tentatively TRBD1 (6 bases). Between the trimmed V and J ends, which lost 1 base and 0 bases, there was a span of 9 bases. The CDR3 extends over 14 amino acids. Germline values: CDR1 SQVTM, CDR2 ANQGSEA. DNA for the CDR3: TGCAGCGTTGAAGTGGGGGCCATGAACACTGAAGCTTTCTTT. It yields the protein CSVEVGAMNTEAFF.

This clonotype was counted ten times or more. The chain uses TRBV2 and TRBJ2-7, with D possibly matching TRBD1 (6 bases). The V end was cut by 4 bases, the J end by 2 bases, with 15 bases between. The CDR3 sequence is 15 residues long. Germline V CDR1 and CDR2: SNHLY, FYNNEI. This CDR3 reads CASSGPGTQTYEQYF. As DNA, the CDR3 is TGTGCCAGCAGTGGACCCGGGACACAGACCTACGAGCAGTACTTC. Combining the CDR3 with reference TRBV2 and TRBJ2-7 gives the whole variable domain EPEVTQTPSHQVTQMGQEVILRCVPISNHLYFYWYRQILGQKVEFLVSFYNNEISEKSEIFDDQFSVERPDGSNFTLKIRSTKLEDSAMYFCASSGPGTQTYEQYFGPGTRLTVT.

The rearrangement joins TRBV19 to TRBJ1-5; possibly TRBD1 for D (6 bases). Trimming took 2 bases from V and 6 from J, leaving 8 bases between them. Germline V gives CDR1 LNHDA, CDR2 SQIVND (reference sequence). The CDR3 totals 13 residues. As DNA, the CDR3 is TGTGCCAGTAGTATAAGGGGGACTCAGCCCCAGCATTTT. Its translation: CASSIRGTQPQHF.

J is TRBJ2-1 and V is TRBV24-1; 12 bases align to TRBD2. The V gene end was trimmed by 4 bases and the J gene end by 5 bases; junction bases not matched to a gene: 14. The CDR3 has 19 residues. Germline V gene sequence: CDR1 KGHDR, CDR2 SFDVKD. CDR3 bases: TGTGCCACCAGTGACCACAGACTAGCGGGAGTTAAAAAGAACAATGAGCAGTTCTTC. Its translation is CATSDHRLAGVKKNNEQFF.

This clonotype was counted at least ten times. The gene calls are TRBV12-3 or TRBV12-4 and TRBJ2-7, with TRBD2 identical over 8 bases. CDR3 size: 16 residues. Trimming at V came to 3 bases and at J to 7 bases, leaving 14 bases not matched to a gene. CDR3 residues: CASSFGAGDGMGEQYF. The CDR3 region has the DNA TGTGCCAGCAGTTTTGGAGCGGGAGATGGTATGGGGGAGCAGTACTTC.

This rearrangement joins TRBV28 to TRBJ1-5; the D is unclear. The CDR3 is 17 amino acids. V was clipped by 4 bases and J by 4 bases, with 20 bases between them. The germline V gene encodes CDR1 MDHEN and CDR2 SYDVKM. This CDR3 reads CASSSQPGGRPNQPQHF. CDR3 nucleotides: TGTGCCAGCAGTTCTCAACCGGGAGGTCGGCCGAATCAGCCCCAGCATTTT.

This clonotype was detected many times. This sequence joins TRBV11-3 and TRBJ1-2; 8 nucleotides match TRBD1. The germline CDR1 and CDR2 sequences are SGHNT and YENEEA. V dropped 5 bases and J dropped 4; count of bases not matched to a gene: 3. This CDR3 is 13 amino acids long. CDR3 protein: CASSPGQAYGYTF. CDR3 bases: TGTGCCAGCAGCCCGGGACAGGCCTATGGCTACACCTTC.

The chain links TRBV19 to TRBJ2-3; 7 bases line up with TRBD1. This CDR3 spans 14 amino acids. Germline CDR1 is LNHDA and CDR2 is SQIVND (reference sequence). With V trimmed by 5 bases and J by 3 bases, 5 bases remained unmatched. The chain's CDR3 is CASSDRVGTDTQYF. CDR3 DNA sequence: TGTGCCAGTAGTGACAGGGTGGGGACAGATACGCAGTATTTT. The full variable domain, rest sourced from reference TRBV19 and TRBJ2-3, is DGGITQSPKYLFRKEGQNVTLSCEQNLNHDAMYWYRQDPGQGLRLIYYSQIVNDFQKGDIAEGYSVSREKKESFPLTVTSAQKNPTAFYLCASSDRVGTDTQYFGPGTRLTVL.

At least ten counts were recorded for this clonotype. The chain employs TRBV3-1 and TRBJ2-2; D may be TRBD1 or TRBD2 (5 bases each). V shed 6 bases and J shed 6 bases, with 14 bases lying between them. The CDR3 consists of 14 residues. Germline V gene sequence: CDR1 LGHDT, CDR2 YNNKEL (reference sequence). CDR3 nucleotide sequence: TGTGCCAGCAGACATATCAGGGAGTCCGGGGAGCTGTTTTTT. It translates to CASRHIRESGELFF.

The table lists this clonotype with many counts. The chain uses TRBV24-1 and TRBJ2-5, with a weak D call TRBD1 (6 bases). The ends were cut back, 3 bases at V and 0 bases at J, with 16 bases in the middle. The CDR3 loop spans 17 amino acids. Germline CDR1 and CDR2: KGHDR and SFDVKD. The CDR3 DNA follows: TGTGCCACCAGTGATCCCCTGAATGACAGGAACCAAGAGACCCAGTACTTC. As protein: CATSDPLNDRNQETQYF.

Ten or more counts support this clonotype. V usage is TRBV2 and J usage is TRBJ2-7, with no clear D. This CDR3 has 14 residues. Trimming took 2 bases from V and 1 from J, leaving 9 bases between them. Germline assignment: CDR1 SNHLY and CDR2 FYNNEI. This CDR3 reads CASSELGKSYEQYF. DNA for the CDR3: TGTGCCAGCAGTGAACTAGGTAAATCCTACGAGCAGTACTTC.

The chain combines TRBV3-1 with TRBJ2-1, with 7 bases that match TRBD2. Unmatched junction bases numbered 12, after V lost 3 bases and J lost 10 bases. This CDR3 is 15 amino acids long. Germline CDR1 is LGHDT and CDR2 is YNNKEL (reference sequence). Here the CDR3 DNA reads TGTGCCAGCAGCCATGCCGGGAGGCAGCAAGGGGAGCAGTTCTTC. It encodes CASSHAGRQQGEQFF.